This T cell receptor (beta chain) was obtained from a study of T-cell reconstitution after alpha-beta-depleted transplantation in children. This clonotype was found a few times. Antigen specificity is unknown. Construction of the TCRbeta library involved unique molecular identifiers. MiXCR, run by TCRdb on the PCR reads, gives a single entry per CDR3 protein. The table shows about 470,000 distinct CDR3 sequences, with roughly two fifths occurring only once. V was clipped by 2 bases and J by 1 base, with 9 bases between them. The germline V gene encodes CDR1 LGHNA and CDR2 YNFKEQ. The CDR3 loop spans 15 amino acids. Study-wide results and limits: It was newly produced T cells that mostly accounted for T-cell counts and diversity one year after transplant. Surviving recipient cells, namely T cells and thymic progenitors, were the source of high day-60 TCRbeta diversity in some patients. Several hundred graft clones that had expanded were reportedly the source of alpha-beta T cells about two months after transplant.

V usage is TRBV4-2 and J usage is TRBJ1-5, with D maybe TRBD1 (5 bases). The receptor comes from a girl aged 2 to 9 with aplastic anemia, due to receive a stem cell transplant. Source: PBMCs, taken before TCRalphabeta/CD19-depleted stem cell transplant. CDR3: CASSQWQGSNQPQHF. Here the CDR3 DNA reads TGTGCCAGCAGCCAATGGCAGGGAAGCAATCAGCCCCAGCATTTT.